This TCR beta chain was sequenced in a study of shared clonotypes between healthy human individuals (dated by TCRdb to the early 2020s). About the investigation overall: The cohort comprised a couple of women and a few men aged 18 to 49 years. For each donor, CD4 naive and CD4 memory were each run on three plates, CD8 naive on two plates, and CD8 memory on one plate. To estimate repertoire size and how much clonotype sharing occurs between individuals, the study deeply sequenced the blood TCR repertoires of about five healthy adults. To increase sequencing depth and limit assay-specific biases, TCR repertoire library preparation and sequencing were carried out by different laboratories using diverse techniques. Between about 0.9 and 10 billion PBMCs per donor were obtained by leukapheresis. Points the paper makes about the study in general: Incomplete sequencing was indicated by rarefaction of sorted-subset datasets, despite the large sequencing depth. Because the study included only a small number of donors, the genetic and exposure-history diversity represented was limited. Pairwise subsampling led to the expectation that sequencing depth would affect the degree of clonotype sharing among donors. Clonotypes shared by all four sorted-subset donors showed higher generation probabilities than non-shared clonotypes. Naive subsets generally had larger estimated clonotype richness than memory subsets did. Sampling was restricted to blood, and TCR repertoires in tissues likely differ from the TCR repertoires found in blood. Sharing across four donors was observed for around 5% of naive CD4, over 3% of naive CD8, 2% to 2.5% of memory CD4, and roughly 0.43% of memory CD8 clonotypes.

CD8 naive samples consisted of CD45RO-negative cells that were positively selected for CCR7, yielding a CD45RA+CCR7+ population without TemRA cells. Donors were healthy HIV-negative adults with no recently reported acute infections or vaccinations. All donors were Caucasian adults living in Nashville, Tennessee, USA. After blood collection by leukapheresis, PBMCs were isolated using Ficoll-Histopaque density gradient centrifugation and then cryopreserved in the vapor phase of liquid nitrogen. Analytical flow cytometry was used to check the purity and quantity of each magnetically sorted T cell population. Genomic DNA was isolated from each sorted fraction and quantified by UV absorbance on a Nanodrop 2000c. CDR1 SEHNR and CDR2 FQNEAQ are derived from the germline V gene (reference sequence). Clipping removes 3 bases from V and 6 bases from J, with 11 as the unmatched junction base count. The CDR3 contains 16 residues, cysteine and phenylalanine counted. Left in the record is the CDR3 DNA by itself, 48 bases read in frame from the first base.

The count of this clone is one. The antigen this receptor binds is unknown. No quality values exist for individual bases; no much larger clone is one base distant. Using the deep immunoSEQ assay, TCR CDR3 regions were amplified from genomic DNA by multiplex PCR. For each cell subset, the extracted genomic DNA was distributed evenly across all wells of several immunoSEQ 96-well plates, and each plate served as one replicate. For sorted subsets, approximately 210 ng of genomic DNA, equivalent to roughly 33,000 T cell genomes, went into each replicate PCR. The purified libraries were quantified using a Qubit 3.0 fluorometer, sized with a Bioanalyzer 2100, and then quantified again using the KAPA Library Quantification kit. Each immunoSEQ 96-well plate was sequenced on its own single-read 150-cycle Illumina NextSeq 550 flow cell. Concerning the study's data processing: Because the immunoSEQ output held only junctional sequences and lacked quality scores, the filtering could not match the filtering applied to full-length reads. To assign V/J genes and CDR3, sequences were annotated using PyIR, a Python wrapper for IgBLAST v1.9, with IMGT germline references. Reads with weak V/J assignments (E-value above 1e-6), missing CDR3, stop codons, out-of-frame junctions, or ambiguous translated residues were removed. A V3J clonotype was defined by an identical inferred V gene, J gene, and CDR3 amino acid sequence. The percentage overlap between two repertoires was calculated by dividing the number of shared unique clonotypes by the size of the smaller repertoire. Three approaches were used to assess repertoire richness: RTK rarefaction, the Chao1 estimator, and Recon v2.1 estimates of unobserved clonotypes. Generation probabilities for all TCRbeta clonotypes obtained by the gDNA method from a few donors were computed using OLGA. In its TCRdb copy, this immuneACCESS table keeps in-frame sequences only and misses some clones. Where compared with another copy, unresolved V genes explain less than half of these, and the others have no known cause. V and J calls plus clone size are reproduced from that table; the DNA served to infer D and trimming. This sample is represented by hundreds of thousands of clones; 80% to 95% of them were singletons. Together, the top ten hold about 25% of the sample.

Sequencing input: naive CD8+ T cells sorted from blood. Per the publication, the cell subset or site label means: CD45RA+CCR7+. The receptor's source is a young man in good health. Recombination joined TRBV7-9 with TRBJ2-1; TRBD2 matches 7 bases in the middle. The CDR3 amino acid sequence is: CASSFMTWERGNEQFF. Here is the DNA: TGTGCCAGCAGCTTTATGACGTGGGAGCGGGGCAATGAGCAGTTCTTC. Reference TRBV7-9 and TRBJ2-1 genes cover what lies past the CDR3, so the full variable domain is DTGVSQNPRHKITKRGQNVTFRCDPISEHNRLYWYRQTLGQGPEFLTYFQNEAQLEKSRLLSDRFSAERPKGSFSTLEIQRTEQGDSAMYLCASSFMTWERGNEQFFGPGTRLTVL.